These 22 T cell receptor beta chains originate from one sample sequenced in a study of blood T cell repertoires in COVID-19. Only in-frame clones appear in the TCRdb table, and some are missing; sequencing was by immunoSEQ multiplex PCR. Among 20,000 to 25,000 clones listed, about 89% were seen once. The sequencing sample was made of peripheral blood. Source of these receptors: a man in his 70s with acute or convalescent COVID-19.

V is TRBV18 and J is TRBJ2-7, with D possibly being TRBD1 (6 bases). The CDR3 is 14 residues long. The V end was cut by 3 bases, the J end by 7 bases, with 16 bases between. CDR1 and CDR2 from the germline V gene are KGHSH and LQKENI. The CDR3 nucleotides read TGTGCCAGCTCACCCCTATCAGGGGTAGATGAGCAGTACTTC. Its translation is CASSPLSGVDEQYF. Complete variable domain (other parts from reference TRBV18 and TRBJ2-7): NAGVMQNPRHLVRRRGQEARLRCSPMKGHSHVYWYRQLPEEGLKFMVYLQKENIIDESGMPKERFSAEFPKEGPSILRIQQVVRGDSAAYFCASSPLSGVDEQYFGPGTRLTVT.

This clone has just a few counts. The CDR3 DNA reads TGTGCCAGAACAATGAACAGGGGGAGGTATGGCTACACCTTC. Its translation is CARTMNRGRYGYTF. The chain combines TRBV2 with TRBJ1-2; 8 bases align to TRBD1. Germline CDR1 SNHLY, CDR2 FYNNEI. With V trimmed by 9 bases and J by 5 bases, 11 bases remained unmatched. The CDR3 runs to 14 residues.

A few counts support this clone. CDR3 coding DNA: TGTGCCACCAAGGGCCAGGGCGACGAGCAGTACTTC. Its protein product is CATKGQGDEQYF. The rearrangement joins TRBV19 to TRBJ2-7; D is possibly TRBD1 (5 bases). Germline V lookup: CDR1 LNHDA, CDR2 SQIVND (reference sequence). The V end was cut by 10 bases, the J end by 5 bases, with 15 bases between. The CDR3 has 12 amino acids.

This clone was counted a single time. CDR3 coding DNA: TGTGCCAGCAGGATTGACAGGGGCGTTGCAGATACGCAGTATTTT. Residues: CASRIDRGVADTQYF. The J gene is TRBJ2-3, the V gene TRBV28; 8 bases fit TRBD1. Germline V gene lookup returns CDR1 MDHEN and CDR2 SYDVKM. The junction had 9 bases not matched to a gene; V was cut back by 6 bases and J by 4 bases. This CDR3 region has 15 residues.

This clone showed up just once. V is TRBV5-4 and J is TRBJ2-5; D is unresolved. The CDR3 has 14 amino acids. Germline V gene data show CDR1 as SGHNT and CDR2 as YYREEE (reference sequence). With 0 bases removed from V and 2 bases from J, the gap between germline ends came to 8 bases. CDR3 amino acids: CASSLDHYQETQYF. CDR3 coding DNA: TGTGCCAGCAGCTTGGACCACTATCAAGAGACCCAGTACTTC.

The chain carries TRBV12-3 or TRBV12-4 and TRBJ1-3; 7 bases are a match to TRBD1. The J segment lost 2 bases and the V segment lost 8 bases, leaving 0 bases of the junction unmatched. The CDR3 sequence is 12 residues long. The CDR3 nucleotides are TGTGCCAGCGACAGGGCTGGAAACACCATATATTTT. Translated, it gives CASDRAGNTIYF.

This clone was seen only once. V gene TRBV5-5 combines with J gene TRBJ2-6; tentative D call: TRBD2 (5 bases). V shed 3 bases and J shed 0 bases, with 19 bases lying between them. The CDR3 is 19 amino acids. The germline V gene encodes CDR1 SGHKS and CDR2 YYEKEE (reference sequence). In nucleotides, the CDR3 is TGTGCCAGCAGCTGGTTGGGCGGAGGCCAGAGCTCTGGGGCCAACGTCCTGACTTTC. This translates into CASSWLGGGQSSGANVLTF.

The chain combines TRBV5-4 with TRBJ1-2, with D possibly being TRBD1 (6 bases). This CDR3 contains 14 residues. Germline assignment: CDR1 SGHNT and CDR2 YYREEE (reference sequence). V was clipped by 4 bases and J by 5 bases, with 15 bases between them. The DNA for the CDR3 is TGTGCCAGCAGCCCCTCGGGACAACTGTATGGCTACACCTTC. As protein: CASSPSGQLYGYTF. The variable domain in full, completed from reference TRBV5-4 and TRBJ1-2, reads ETGVTQSPTHLIKTRGQQVTLRCSSQSGHNTVSWYQQALGQGPQFIFQYYREEENGRGNFPPRFSGLQFPNYSSELNVNALELDDSALYLCASSPSGQLYGYTFGSGTRLTVV.

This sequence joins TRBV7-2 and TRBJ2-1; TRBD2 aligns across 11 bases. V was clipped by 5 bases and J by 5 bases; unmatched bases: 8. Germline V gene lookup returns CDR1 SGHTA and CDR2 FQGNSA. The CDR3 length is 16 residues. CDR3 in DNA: TGTGCCAGCAGCCCTGAAGGGACTAGCGGACACAATGAGCAGTTCTTC. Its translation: CASSPEGTSGHNEQFF.

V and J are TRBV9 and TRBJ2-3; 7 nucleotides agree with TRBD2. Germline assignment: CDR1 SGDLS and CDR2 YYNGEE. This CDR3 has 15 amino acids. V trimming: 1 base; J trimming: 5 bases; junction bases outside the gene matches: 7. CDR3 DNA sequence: TGTGCCAGCAGCGTAAGTCCGGGGGAGGGAGATACGCAGTATTTT. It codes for CASSVSPGEGDTQYF. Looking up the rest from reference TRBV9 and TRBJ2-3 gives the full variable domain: DSGVTQTPKHLITATGQRVTLRCSPRSGDLSVYWYQQSLDQGLQFLIQYYNGEERAKGNILERFSAQQFPDLHSELNLSSLELGDSALYFCASSVSPGEGDTQYFGPGTRLTVL.

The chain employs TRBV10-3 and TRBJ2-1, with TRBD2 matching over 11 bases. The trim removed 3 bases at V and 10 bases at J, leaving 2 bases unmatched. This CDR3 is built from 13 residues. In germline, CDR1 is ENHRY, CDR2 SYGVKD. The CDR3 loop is CAISELAGEEQFF. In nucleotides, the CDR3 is TGTGCCATCAGTGAACTAGCGGGAGAGGAGCAGTTCTTC.

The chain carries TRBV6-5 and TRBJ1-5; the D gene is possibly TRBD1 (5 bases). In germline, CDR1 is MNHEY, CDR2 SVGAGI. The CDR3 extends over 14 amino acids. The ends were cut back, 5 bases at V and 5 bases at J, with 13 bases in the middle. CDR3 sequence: CASSHLGGDQPQHF. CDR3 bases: TGTGCCAGCAGTCACTTGGGGGGAGATCAGCCCCAGCATTTT.

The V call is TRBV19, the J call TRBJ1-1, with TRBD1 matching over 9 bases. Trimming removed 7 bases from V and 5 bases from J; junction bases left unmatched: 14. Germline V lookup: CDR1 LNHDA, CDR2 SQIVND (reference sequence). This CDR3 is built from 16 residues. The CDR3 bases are TGTGCCAGTAATCCGACAGGGGGTAGCGGCAGAACTGAAGCTTTCTTT. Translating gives CASNPTGGSGRTEAFF.

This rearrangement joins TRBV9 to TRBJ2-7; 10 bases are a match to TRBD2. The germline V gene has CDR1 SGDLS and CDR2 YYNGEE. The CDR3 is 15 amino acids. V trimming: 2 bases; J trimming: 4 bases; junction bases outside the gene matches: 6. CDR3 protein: CASSVGAGGGYEQYF. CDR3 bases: TGTGCCAGCAGCGTCGGAGCGGGAGGGGGGTACGAGCAGTACTTC.

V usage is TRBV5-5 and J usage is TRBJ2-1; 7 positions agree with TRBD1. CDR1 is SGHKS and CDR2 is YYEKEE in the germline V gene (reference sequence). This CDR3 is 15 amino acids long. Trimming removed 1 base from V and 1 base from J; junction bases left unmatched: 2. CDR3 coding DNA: TGTGCCAGCAGCTTGTTACAGGGGTCCTACAATGAGCAGTTCTTC. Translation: CASSLLQGSYNEQFF.

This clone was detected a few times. Here the CDR3 DNA reads TGTGCCAGCAGTGAAGCGCGGGACCGATATTTTAGGGCCAACGTCCTGACTTTC. Amino acid sequence: CASSEARDRYFRANVLTF. V usage is TRBV6-1 and J usage is TRBJ2-6, with D tentatively TRBD2 (6 bases). V lost 0 bases, J lost 5 bases, and 17 bases lay in between. This CDR3 comprises 18 residues. Germline V gene data show CDR1 as MNHNS and CDR2 as SASEGT.

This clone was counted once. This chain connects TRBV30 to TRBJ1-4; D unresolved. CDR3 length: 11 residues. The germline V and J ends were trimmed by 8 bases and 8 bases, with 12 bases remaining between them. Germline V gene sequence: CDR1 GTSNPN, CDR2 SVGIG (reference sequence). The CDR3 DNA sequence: TGTGCCGGAGAGCGGTGGGAAAAACTGTTTTTT. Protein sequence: CAGERWEKLFF.

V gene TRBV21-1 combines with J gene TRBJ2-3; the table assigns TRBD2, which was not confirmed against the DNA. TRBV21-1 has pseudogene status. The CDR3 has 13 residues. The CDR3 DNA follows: TGTGCCAGCAGCAAAGTGCGTTCAGATACGCAGTATTTT. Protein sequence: CASSKVRSDTQYF.

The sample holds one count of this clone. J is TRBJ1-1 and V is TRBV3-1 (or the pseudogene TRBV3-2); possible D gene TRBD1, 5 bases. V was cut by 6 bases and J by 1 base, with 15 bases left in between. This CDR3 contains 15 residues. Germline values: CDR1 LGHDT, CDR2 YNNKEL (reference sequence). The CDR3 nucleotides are TGTGCCAGCAGACCAATCGACAGTAGGAACACTGAAGCTTTCTTT. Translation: CASRPIDSRNTEAFF.

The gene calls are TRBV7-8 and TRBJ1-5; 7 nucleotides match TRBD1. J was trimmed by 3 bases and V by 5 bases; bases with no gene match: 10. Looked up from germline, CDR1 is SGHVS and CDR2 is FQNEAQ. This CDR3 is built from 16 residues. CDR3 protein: CASSPTRQGLNQPQHF. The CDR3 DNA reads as TGTGCCAGCAGCCCAACCCGACAGGGACTCAATCAGCCCCAGCATTTT.

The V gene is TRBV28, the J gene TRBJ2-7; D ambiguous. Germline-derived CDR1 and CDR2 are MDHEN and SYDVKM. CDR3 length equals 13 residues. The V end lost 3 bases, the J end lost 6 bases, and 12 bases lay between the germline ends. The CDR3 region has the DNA TGTGCCAGCAGTTTGGTTGCAGGAACCGAGCAGTACTTC. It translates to CASSLVAGTEQYF.

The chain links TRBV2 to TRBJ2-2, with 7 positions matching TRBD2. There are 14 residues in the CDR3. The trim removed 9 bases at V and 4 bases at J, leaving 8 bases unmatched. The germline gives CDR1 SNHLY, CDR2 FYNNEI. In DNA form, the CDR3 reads TGTGCCAGGGGGGAGAGCGGGGCCACCGGGGAGCTGTTTTTT. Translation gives CARGESGATGELFF.